Sequencing of this T cell receptor beta chain was carried out in a study of shared clonotypes between healthy human individuals. Study-wide points: Larger estimated richness was generally seen in naive subsets than in memory subsets. Lower generation probabilities were found for non-shared clonotypes than for those shared by all four donors.

CD45RO-negative CD8 cells positively selected for CCR7 made up the naive population, which excluded terminally differentiated effector memory CD45RA+ cells. V lost 4 bases and J 11 bases, leaving 24 bases between the germline ends. The CDR3 consists of 16 residues. Germline CDR1 MDHEN, CDR2 SYDVKM. For this clone: What it binds is unknown.

Sequencing used immunoSEQ multiplex PCR; TCRdb keeps in-frame clones, though not all of them. The data show more than 600,000 clones, about 91% seen once. The V gene is TRBV28, the J gene TRBJ1-5; D might be TRBD1 (5 bases). Sequenced material: naive CD8+ T cells sorted from blood. The TCR originated in a man aged 30-40 years in good health. CDR3 sequence reads: CASSSGGGAKSRAQHF. In DNA form, the CDR3 reads TGTGCCAGCAGTTCAGGCGGCGGGGCAAAATCAAGGGCCCAGCATTTT.